Each of the 18 T cell receptor beta chains below was sequenced from the same sample in a study of shared clonotypes between healthy human individuals. Sequencing was performed with immunoSEQ multiplex PCR; in TCRdb, only in-frame clones are kept and a portion is missing. This table has about 490,000 clones, 76% appearing once. The sequenced sample was PBMCs. Source of these receptors: a woman aged 35 to 49 in good health. Some clones in this sample may be carry-over from other donors' samples.

This clone has ten or more counts. This sequence joins TRBV28 and TRBJ2-6; perhaps TRBD2 as D (5 bases). The germline V and J ends were trimmed by 6 bases and 1 base, with 28 bases remaining between them. The CDR3 consists of 21 residues. Per germline, CDR1 MDHEN and CDR2 SYDVKM. The CDR3 DNA reads TGTGCCAGCAGCCCCGGGGTGAGGGCAGCCCAGCGCAGGTCTGGGGCCAACGTCCTGACTTTC. Translated, it gives CASSPGVRAAQRRSGANVLTF.

The V gene is TRBV5-1, the J gene TRBJ2-5; no firm D call. Trimming took off 6 bases at V and 5 bases at J, with 17 bases between the two ends. CDR3 length: 14 amino acids. Germline-derived CDR1 and CDR2 are SGHRS and YFSETQ. The CDR3 sequence: CASTNFASVETQYF. The DNA for the CDR3 is TGCGCCAGCACCAATTTCGCGTCGGTTGAGACCCAGTACTTC.

The rearrangement links TRBV6-1 to TRBJ1-3, with unresolved D. The CDR3 has 16 amino acids. The germline gives CDR1 MNHNS, CDR2 SASEGT. Trimming shortened V by 3 bases and J by 1 base, and 13 bases separated the two germline ends. The CDR3 coding sequence is TGTGCCAGCAGTGATAACGGACCCTTTTCTGGAAACACCATATATTTT. Translating gives CASSDNGPFSGNTIYF.

V and J are TRBV27 and TRBJ1-5; 7 bases fit TRBD1. Trimming cost V 5 bases and J 0 bases; bases outside gene matches: 4. The CDR3 covers 15 residues. CDR1 and CDR2 from the germline V gene are MNHEY and SMNVEV (reference sequence). The CDR3 DNA follows: TGTGCCAGCAGTGCCGGGACAGATAGCAATCAGCCCCAGCATTTT. Amino acids: CASSAGTDSNQPQHF.

The chain combines TRBV4-1 with TRBJ1-2; D ambiguous. The CDR3 consists of 15 residues. Germline lookup yields CDR1 MGHRA and CDR2 YSYEKL. V lost 1 base and J 2 bases, leaving 11 bases between the germline ends. The CDR3 DNA reads as TGCGCCAGCAGCCAAGGAAGCAGAACCAACTATGGCTACACCTTC. Its protein product is CASSQGSRTNYGYTF.

This clone was counted a single time. The V gene is TRBV11-3, the J gene TRBJ2-1; 7 bases are a match to TRBD1. Germline V gene lookup returns CDR1 SGHNT and CDR2 YENEEA. V was pared by 4 bases and J by 4 bases, with 7 bases of the junction left unmatched. The CDR3 sequence is 15 residues long. CDR3 amino acids: CASSSRQGPYNEQFF. CDR3 nucleotides: TGTGCCAGCAGCTCAAGACAGGGTCCGTACAATGAGCAGTTCTTC.

This clone was detected a few times. The CDR3 here is CASSLDLGTGETQYF. The CDR3, as DNA: TGCGCCAGCAGCTTGGACTTGGGGACAGGGGAGACCCAGTACTTC. The chain couples TRBV5-1 to TRBJ2-5, with TRBD1 matching 9 bases. V lost 0 bases, J lost 5 bases, and 5 bases stayed unmatched. The CDR3 totals 15 residues. Germline assignment: CDR1 SGHRS and CDR2 YFSETQ.

This clone was counted a few times. The J gene is TRBJ2-1, the V gene TRBV9; 7 positions agree with TRBD2. The junction had 12 bases not matched to a gene; V was cut back by 3 bases and J by 9 bases. Per the germline V gene, CDR1 is SGDLS and CDR2 is YYNGEE. The CDR3 runs to 15 residues. CDR3 amino acids: CASSGGAAGIVEQFF. The CDR3 DNA sequence: TGTGCCAGCAGCGGGGGCGCAGCGGGAATTGTTGAGCAGTTCTTC.

This clone has a handful of counts. The chain uses TRBV27 and TRBJ2-7, with unresolved D. The CDR3 contains 12 residues. Trimming removed 6 bases at V and 7 bases at J, with 13 bases between. The germline V gene has CDR1 MNHEY and CDR2 SMNVEV (reference sequence). The CDR3 DNA is TGTGCCAGCAGCCCCCACCTTAGGGAGCAGTACTTC. Amino acids: CASSPHLREQYF.

A single count supports this clone. The rearrangement joins TRBV7-9 to TRBJ2-3, with TRBD2 matching over 11 bases. The CDR3 is made up of 15 amino acids. Germline V gene lookup returns CDR1 SEHNR and CDR2 FQNEAQ (reference sequence). The V gene end was trimmed by 4 bases and the J gene end by 5 bases; junction bases not matched to a gene: 5. CDR3: CASSSLAGGGDTQYF. The CDR3 DNA sequence: TGTGCCAGCAGCTCCCTAGCGGGAGGCGGAGATACGCAGTATTTT.

The V gene is TRBV5-4, the J gene TRBJ2-7, with a possible D match to TRBD2 (5 bases). The germline gives CDR1 SGHNT, CDR2 YYREEE (reference sequence). This CDR3 contains 13 residues. Trimming shortened V by 5 bases and J by 5 bases, and 14 bases separated the two germline ends. CDR3 residues: CASSWRPLDEQYF. The DNA of the CDR3 is TGTGCCAGCAGTTGGAGGCCCCTAGACGAGCAGTACTTC. The whole variable domain, filled in from reference TRBV5-4 and TRBJ2-7, reads ETGVTQSPTHLIKTRGQQVTLRCSSQSGHNTVSWYQQALGQGPQFIFQYYREEENGRGNFPPRFSGLQFPNYSSELNVNALELDDSALYLCASSWRPLDEQYFGPGTRLTVT.

V gene TRBV11-2 combines with J gene TRBJ2-3, with D perhaps matching TRBD1 or TRBD2 (5 bases each). The CDR3 runs 13 residues. Germline V gives CDR1 SGHAT, CDR2 FQNNGV. V was trimmed by 0 bases and J by 6 bases, leaving 7 bases between them. The CDR3 coding sequence is TGTGCCAGCAGCTTAGACAGGGAGGATACGCAGTATTTT. As protein: CASSLDREDTQYF. Full variable domain (missing parts from reference TRBV11-2 and TRBJ2-3): EAGVAQSPRYKIIEKRQSVAFWCNPISGHATLYWYQQILGQGPKLLIQFQNNGVVDDSQLPKDRFSAERLKGVDSTLKIQPAKLEDSAVYLCASSLDREDTQYFGPGTRLTVL.

The chain is built from TRBV7-9 and TRBJ2-1, with TRBD2 identical over 10 bases. The germline gives CDR1 SEHNR, CDR2 FQNEAQ (reference sequence). CDR3 size: 15 residues. V shed 1 base, J shed 9 bases, and the junction held 6 bases outside the gene matches. The CDR3: CASSLGASGSSEQFF. In DNA form, the CDR3 reads TGTGCCAGCAGCTTAGGGGCTAGCGGGAGTAGTGAGCAGTTCTTC.

This chain uses TRBV6-4 with TRBJ1-5, with a tentative D call TRBD1 (6 bases). Trimming took off 7 bases at V and 0 bases at J, with 16 bases between the two ends. CDR3 length: 16 amino acids. Germline CDR1 reads MRHNA; CDR2 reads SNTAGT. The CDR3 sequence is CASIEGGPYSNQPQHF. The CDR3 coding sequence is TGTGCCAGCATCGAGGGGGGCCCTTATAGCAATCAGCCCCAGCATTTT.

The chain links TRBV7-2 to TRBJ2-2, with unresolved D. The germline V gene encodes CDR1 SGHTA and CDR2 FQGNSA. V was trimmed by 7 bases and J by 4 bases, leaving 13 bases between them. This CDR3 is built from 14 residues. CDR3 loop: CASTPIVGTGELFF. CDR3 nucleotides: TGTGCCAGCACACCCATCGTCGGCACCGGGGAGCTGTTTTTT.

This rearrangement joins TRBV7-3 to TRBJ2-1; 7 nucleotides line up with TRBD1. There are 15 residues in the CDR3. The germline V gene encodes CDR1 SGHTA and CDR2 FQGTGA. V shed 2 bases and J 5 bases; nucleotides not matched to a gene: 6. CDR3 in DNA: TGTGCCAGCAGCTTAGACAGGGCCAGTGACAATGAGCAGTTCTTC. Amino acid sequence: CASSLDRASDNEQFF.

The chain joins TRBV6-1 to TRBJ2-1; 8 bases match TRBD2. V was clipped by 2 bases and J by 5 bases; unmatched bases: 5. The CDR3 totals 15 residues. Germline V gives CDR1 MNHNS, CDR2 SASEGT. CDR3 sequence: CASSEPSGLNNEQFF. The CDR3 bases are TGTGCCAGCAGTGAACCTAGCGGGCTTAACAATGAGCAGTTCTTC.

This chain joins TRBV5-4 and TRBJ1-2; 7 bases map to TRBD1. J lost 2 bases, V lost 4 bases, and 11 bases had no gene match. This CDR3 is 16 amino acids long. CDR1 is SGHNT, CDR2 YYREEE, per germline (reference sequence). The CDR3 bases are TGTGCCAGCAGCCAATGGACAGGCCCAGGGAACTATGGCTACACCTTC. Translation: CASSQWTGPGNYGYTF.